A selection of T cell receptor beta chains follows, all from one sample in a study of tumor-infiltrating lymphocytes in primary liver carcinoma. TCRdb called the multiplex PCR reads again in MiXCR, with one record for every CDR3 protein. The sample shows approximately 190,000 distinct CDR3 sequences, 85% of them seen only once. The material sequenced was tumor tissue from primary liver carcinoma. The receptors derive from a man aged 40-49 years with primary liver carcinoma and hepatitis B virus infection. The conserved cysteine and the conserved F or W are not part of the CDR3 here. Clone size appears in some rows only: once, few, many, or a class for an expanded clone.

V gene	J gene	clone size	CDR3 protein
TRBV29-1	TRBJ2-7	.	SVEDPGGSSNEQY
TRBV28	TRBJ2-5	.	TSMQSGDPKTQY
TRBV6-1	TRBJ2-3	.	ASTLRPLGDTQY
TRBV4-1	TRBJ2-1	.	ACSPERGASSYNEHF
TRBV29-1	TRBJ1-1	.	SVAHGDAEAF
TRBV4-2	TRBJ1-6	.	ASRPAGTGAASSYNLPLH
TRBV29-1	TRBJ2-3	.	SVGGDRAATHTQY
TRBV11-2	TRBJ2-5	.	ARSPVGIIPETQY
TRBV11-2	TRBJ2-7	few	ASSPVDYEQY
TRBV6-1	TRBJ2-1	.	ARRDRLAGANEQF
TRBV4-2	TRBJ2-1	.	AVSHAGGQGNNKQF
TRBV28	TRBJ2-5	many	ASMQSGDPKTQY
TRBV6-1	TRBJ1-5	.	DSSGDYSNQPQH
TRBV30	TRBJ2-5	.	VWARMAQETQC
TRBV6-6	TRBJ1-1	.	ASCTGETTEAF
TRBV6-2/TRBV6-3	TRBJ2-2	.	ASSYEQGEHTGELF
TRBV10-2	TRBJ1-5	.	ASIELHRGGNQPQH
TRBV6-1	TRBJ2-6	.	ASCESPSGANILT
TRBV4-3	TRBJ2-1	.	ASSQKAGVEHF
TRBV6-6	TRBJ2-2	few	VAGETYATGGTGELF
TRBV6-2/TRBV6-3	TRBJ2-7	.	GSNYSLQSNSYEQY
TRBV28	TRBJ2-7	.	ASCRGGLHYERY